Listed below are T cell receptor beta chains from one sample, sequenced in a study of regulatory T cells in long-lasting Graves disease. MiXCR, run by TCRdb on the multiplex PCR reads, gives a single entry per CDR3 protein. The data hold around 230,000 distinct CDR3 sequences, with 15% to 20% observed a single time. The sample consisted of peripheral blood mononuclear cells (PBMCs), taken at new diagnosis, from a patient treated with antithyroid drugs. Receptor source: a female donor with Graves disease. The CDR3 runs from the conserved cysteine through the conserved F or W. Each record gives: D gene, J gene, V gene, clone size, CDR3 DNA, CDR3 protein. D genes are given only for firm matches. Part of the rows lack a size; the others show once, few, many or a class for expanded clones.

d_call: TRBD2; j_call: TRBJ2-3; v_call: TRBV3-1; clone_size: many; cdr3_nt: TGTGCCAGCAGCCAAGGACTAGCGGGAGCCACAGATACGCAGTATTTT; cdr3_aa: CASSQGLAGATDTQYF
d_call: TRBD2; j_call: TRBJ2-5; v_call: TRBV11-3; clone_size: NA; cdr3_nt: TGTGCCAGCAGCTATAGGACTAGCGGGCGCCAAGAGACCCAGTACTTC; cdr3_aa: CASSYRTSGRQETQYF
d_call: NA; j_call: TRBJ2-7; v_call: TRBV19; clone_size: many; cdr3_nt: TGTGCCAGTAGTATAGGGATAGGGGAGCAGTACTTC; cdr3_aa: CASSIGIGEQYF
d_call: NA; j_call: TRBJ2-3; v_call: TRBV20-1; clone_size: NA; cdr3_nt: TGCAGTGCTAGAGATCTACGAGATACTAGCACAGATACGCAGTATTTT; cdr3_aa: CSARDLRDTSTDTQYF
d_call: NA; j_call: TRBJ2-1; v_call: TRBV11-2; clone_size: many; cdr3_nt: TGTGCCAGCAGCCTCGACAGAGCTGAGCAGTTCTTC; cdr3_aa: CASSLDRAEQFF
d_call: NA; j_call: TRBJ2-7; v_call: TRBV5-1; clone_size: many; cdr3_nt: TGCGCCAGCAGACTGGCATCACCTCAATACGAGCAGTACTTC; cdr3_aa: CASRLASPQYEQYF
d_call: TRBD1; j_call: TRBJ1-2; v_call: TRBV7-8; clone_size: NA; cdr3_nt: TGTGCCAGCAGCTTAAATGAGGACAGGCGCTCCCCGCAATTC; cdr3_aa: CASSLNEDRRSPQF
d_call: TRBD1; j_call: TRBJ1-2; v_call: TRBV20-1; clone_size: NA; cdr3_nt: TGCAGTGCCCGGGACAGCCTTAACTATGGCTACACCTTC; cdr3_aa: CSARDSLNYGYTF
d_call: NA; j_call: TRBJ1-1; v_call: TRBV7-2; clone_size: few; cdr3_nt: TGTGCCAGCAGCTTAGGGCAGAGCACTGAAGCTTTCTTT; cdr3_aa: CASSLGQSTEAFF
d_call: NA; j_call: TRBJ2-1; v_call: TRBV6-2/TRBV6-3; clone_size: many; cdr3_nt: TGTGCCAGCAGTTACGACCAGGGCGCAAATACCGCCCCCAATGAGCAGTTCTTC; cdr3_aa: CASSYDQGANTAPNEQFF
d_call: NA; j_call: TRBJ2-3; v_call: TRBV14; clone_size: NA; cdr3_nt: TGTGCCAGCAGCCAAGAGGGGAGAGATACGCAGTATTTT; cdr3_aa: CASSQEGRDTQYF
d_call: TRBD2; j_call: TRBJ2-3; v_call: TRBV3-1; clone_size: many; cdr3_nt: TGTGCCAGCAGCCAGAAAGCTAGCGGGAGCACAGATACGCAGTATTTT; cdr3_aa: CASSQKASGSTDTQYF
d_call: NA; j_call: TRBJ2-6; v_call: TRBV20-1; clone_size: many; cdr3_nt: TGCAGTGCTACCGGGTCTGGGGCCAACGTCCTGACTTTC; cdr3_aa: CSATGSGANVLTF
d_call: NA; j_call: TRBJ1-1; v_call: TRBV7-9; clone_size: many; cdr3_nt: TGTGCCAGCAGCTTAATGGGTACTGGAGCTTTCTTT; cdr3_aa: CASSLMGTGAFF
d_call: TRBD2; j_call: TRBJ2-1; v_call: TRBV11-3; clone_size: many; cdr3_nt: TGTGCCAGCAGCTTGGTCCTAGCGGCTAATGAGCAGTTCTTC; cdr3_aa: CASSLVLAANEQFF
d_call: NA; j_call: TRBJ1-1; v_call: TRBV7-2; clone_size: NA; cdr3_nt: TGTGCCAGCAGCTTAGGTATGGGGACTGAAGCTTTCTTT; cdr3_aa: CASSLGMGTEAFF
d_call: NA; j_call: TRBJ1-1; v_call: TRBV3-1; clone_size: many; cdr3_nt: TGTGCCAGCAGCCTGTTTAAGGGCCCCGCTTTCTTT; cdr3_aa: CASSLFKGPAFF
d_call: NA; j_call: TRBJ2-5; v_call: TRBV6-1; clone_size: many; cdr3_nt: TGTGCCAGCAGTGAGGTCCCCCAGGTCCGGTTGTACTTC; cdr3_aa: CASSEVPQVRLYF
d_call: TRBD1; j_call: TRBJ2-7; v_call: TRBV29-1; clone_size: many; cdr3_nt: TGCAGCGCAAGGACAGGGCCCTACGAGCAGTACTTC; cdr3_aa: CSARTGPYEQYF
d_call: NA; j_call: TRBJ1-2; v_call: TRBV29-1; clone_size: many; cdr3_nt: TGCAGCGTAGAAGACAGAACACTTAACTATGGCTACACCTTC; cdr3_aa: CSVEDRTLNYGYTF
d_call: NA; j_call: TRBJ2-4; v_call: TRBV5-4; clone_size: few; cdr3_nt: TGTGCCAGCAGCTTGGCTGGCGGACGAGCTGATCAGTACTTC; cdr3_aa: CASSLAGGRADQYF
d_call: NA; j_call: TRBJ2-7; v_call: TRBV7-9; clone_size: many; cdr3_nt: TGTGCCAGCAGCTTAGAGGGCGGGGTCAGCTCCTACGAGCAGTACTTC; cdr3_aa: CASSLEGGVSSYEQYF
d_call: TRBD2; j_call: TRBJ2-7; v_call: TRBV15; clone_size: many; cdr3_nt: TGTGCCACCAGCAGAAATATAGCGGGAGGGGATCCTACGAAGCAGTACTTC; cdr3_aa: CATSRNIAGGDPTKQYF
d_call: NA; j_call: TRBJ2-7; v_call: TRBV7-2; clone_size: many; cdr3_nt: TGTGCCAGCAGCTTAGCGGGAGTTAGCGAGCAGTACTTC; cdr3_aa: CASSLAGVSEQYF
d_call: NA; j_call: TRBJ1-4; v_call: TRBV28; clone_size: NA; cdr3_nt: TGTGCCAGCAGTCGTGTCGGGGCAACTAATGAAAAACTGTTTTTT; cdr3_aa: CASSRVGATNEKLFF
d_call: NA; j_call: TRBJ2-6; v_call: TRBV6-5; clone_size: many; cdr3_nt: TGTGCCAGCAGTTTAGGAATCGATTGGTCCTCTGGGGCCAACGTCCTGACTTTC; cdr3_aa: CASSLGIDWSSGANVLTF
d_call: NA; j_call: TRBJ2-7; v_call: TRBV11-2; clone_size: many; cdr3_nt: TGTGCCAGCAGCTTAGAGGGGTATGTCTACGAGCAGTACTTC; cdr3_aa: CASSLEGYVYEQYF
d_call: TRBD1; j_call: TRBJ2-7; v_call: TRBV7-9; clone_size: few; cdr3_nt: TGTGCCAGCAGCTCGGGACAGCCGCATCAGTACTTC; cdr3_aa: CASSSGQPHQYF
d_call: TRBD1; j_call: TRBJ2-1; v_call: TRBV20-1; clone_size: many; cdr3_nt: TGCAGTGCTAGAGAGGCCGGGACAGGGGGTGGGGATGAGCAGTTCTTC; cdr3_aa: CSAREAGTGGGDEQFF
d_call: NA; j_call: TRBJ1-2; v_call: TRBV20-1; clone_size: many; cdr3_nt: TGCAGTGCGGTCGGGTATGGCTACACCTTC; cdr3_aa: CSAVGYGYTF
d_call: NA; j_call: TRBJ2-5; v_call: TRBV6-1; clone_size: many; cdr3_nt: TGTGCCAGCAGCCGGGGTATACTCCGACCGGAGACCCAGTACTTC; cdr3_aa: CASSRGILRPETQYF
d_call: TRBD1; j_call: TRBJ2-5; v_call: TRBV12-3/TRBV12-4; clone_size: NA; cdr3_nt: TGTGCCAGCAGCCTAGGACAGGGCCCGAGGGAGACCCAGTACTTC; cdr3_aa: CASSLGQGPRETQYF
d_call: TRBD1; j_call: TRBJ1-2; v_call: TRBV7-2; clone_size: many; cdr3_nt: TGTGCCAGCACCCCAGGGGACAGGCGGATGGGCGGCTACACCTTC; cdr3_aa: CASTPGDRRMGGYTF
d_call: NA; j_call: TRBJ2-7; v_call: TRBV20-1; clone_size: many; cdr3_nt: TGCAGTGCTAGACCTGATAGGGGATCCTACGAGCAGTACTTC; cdr3_aa: CSARPDRGSYEQYF
d_call: TRBD1; j_call: TRBJ2-7; v_call: TRBV30; clone_size: many; cdr3_nt: TGTGCCTGGAGCGACAGGGTTCTCGACGAGCAGTACTTC; cdr3_aa: CAWSDRVLDEQYF
d_call: TRBD2; j_call: TRBJ2-3; v_call: TRBV30; clone_size: many; cdr3_nt: TGTGCCTGGAGTCTGGGACTAGCGGGAGGATACACAGATACGCAGTATTTT; cdr3_aa: CAWSLGLAGGYTDTQYF
d_call: NA; j_call: TRBJ1-1; v_call: TRBV28; clone_size: many; cdr3_nt: TGTGCCAGCAACCAGGATGTCACTGAAGCTTTCTTT; cdr3_aa: CASNQDVTEAFF
d_call: TRBD1; j_call: TRBJ2-7; v_call: TRBV29-1; clone_size: NA; cdr3_nt: TGCAGCGTTGAAGTGGAGGACAGGGTGACCTACGAGCAGTACTTC; cdr3_aa: CSVEVEDRVTYEQYF
d_call: TRBD1; j_call: TRBJ1-1; v_call: TRBV6-1; clone_size: many; cdr3_nt: TGTGCCAGCAGGGACAGGGGGGTTGGGACTGAAGCTTTCTTT; cdr3_aa: CASRDRGVGTEAFF
d_call: NA; j_call: TRBJ1-4; v_call: TRBV2; clone_size: NA; cdr3_nt: TGTGCCAGCAGTGGGAACAGGGCACGGGAAAAACTGTTTTTT; cdr3_aa: CASSGNRAREKLFF
d_call: NA; j_call: TRBJ1-5; v_call: TRBV6-1; clone_size: many; cdr3_nt: TGTGCCAGCAGGGGGACGCCGGGCAATCAGCCCCAGCATTTT; cdr3_aa: CASRGTPGNQPQHF
d_call: NA; j_call: TRBJ1-1; v_call: TRBV6-1; clone_size: many; cdr3_nt: TGTGCCAGCACGCAGGACGGATCGAACACTGAAGCTTTCTTT; cdr3_aa: CASTQDGSNTEAFF
d_call: TRBD2; j_call: TRBJ2-1; v_call: TRBV20-1; clone_size: many; cdr3_nt: TGCAGTGCTAGAGTTGCGGGAGTGGCCAATGAGCAGTTCTTC; cdr3_aa: CSARVAGVANEQFF
d_call: TRBD1; j_call: TRBJ2-7; v_call: TRBV3-1; clone_size: NA; cdr3_nt: TGTGCCAGCGGACTCGGGACAGGGGGCTACGAGCAGTACTTC; cdr3_aa: CASGLGTGGYEQYF
d_call: NA; j_call: TRBJ1-1; v_call: TRBV11-3; clone_size: many; cdr3_nt: TGTGCCAGCAGCTTAGACCCGGGGGGCTTTACTGAAGCTTTCTTT; cdr3_aa: CASSLDPGGFTEAFF
d_call: NA; j_call: TRBJ1-2; v_call: TRBV29-1; clone_size: NA; cdr3_nt: TGCAGCGCCGAGGGGGGGCATGGCTACACCTTC; cdr3_aa: CSAEGGHGYTF
d_call: TRBD2; j_call: TRBJ2-1; v_call: TRBV24-1; clone_size: NA; cdr3_nt: TGTGCCACCAGTGATTCCTCTAGCGGGAGGAGCCACAATGAGCAGTTCTTC; cdr3_aa: CATSDSSSGRSHNEQFF
d_call: NA; j_call: TRBJ2-1; v_call: TRBV12-3/TRBV12-4; clone_size: many; cdr3_nt: TGTGCCAGCAGTTTAGCCCTTTGGGGGGATAACAATGAGCAGTTCTTC; cdr3_aa: CASSLALWGDNNEQFF
d_call: TRBD2; j_call: TRBJ2-1; v_call: TRBV2; clone_size: NA; cdr3_nt: TGTGCCAGCAAGCGGGAGAGCTCCTACAATGAGCAGTTCTTC; cdr3_aa: CASKRESSYNEQFF
d_call: TRBD2; j_call: TRBJ2-7; v_call: TRBV3-1; clone_size: many; cdr3_nt: TGTGCCAGCAGCCCGACTAGCGGGAGGTTGTACGAGCAGTACTTC; cdr3_aa: CASSPTSGRLYEQYF
d_call: TRBD2; j_call: TRBJ2-5; v_call: TRBV12-3/TRBV12-4; clone_size: many; cdr3_nt: TGTGCCAGCAGTCCCCCCGGACTAGGGGAGACCCAGTACTTC; cdr3_aa: CASSPPGLGETQYF
d_call: NA; j_call: TRBJ2-7; v_call: TRBV7-9; clone_size: many; cdr3_nt: TGTGCCAGCAGCGACACTAGTGCCTACGAGCAGTACTTC; cdr3_aa: CASSDTSAYEQYF
d_call: NA; j_call: TRBJ2-3; v_call: TRBV30; clone_size: many; cdr3_nt: TGTGCCTGGAGTGGGGCACGGAACACAGATACGCAGTATTTT; cdr3_aa: CAWSGARNTDTQYF
d_call: TRBD1; j_call: TRBJ2-1; v_call: TRBV12-3/TRBV12-4; clone_size: NA; cdr3_nt: TGTGCCAGCAGTGTCTCCGGGACAGGGGTCCACAATGAGCAGTTCTTC; cdr3_aa: CASSVSGTGVHNEQFF